Shown below are 17 T cell receptor beta chains from a single sample sequenced in a study of cytomegalovirus exposure and HLA in healthy donors (dated 2017 in TCRdb). Libraries came from the immunoSEQ multiplex PCR assay. For the multiplex PCR, a mixture combining 60 forward primers for TCR Vbeta segments and 13 reverse primers for TCR Jbeta segments was used. Here the immuneACCESS table is served through TCRdb, limited to in-frame sequences with V and J called. Missing clones are a known gap in these copies; in checked studies unresolved V genes cover under half, and the rest lacks a known reason. The sample table shows approximately 300,000 clones, and 80% are seen once. The ten largest clones capture approximately 0.3% of the sample. Sequencing was performed on PBMCs. The receptors stem from a girl aged 2-10 years in good health and CMV-seronegative.

The gene calls are TRBV28 and TRBJ1-2; D is perhaps TRBD1 (5 bases). This CDR3 comprises 15 residues. Trimming took 5 bases from V and 5 from J, leaving 18 bases between them. CDR1 is MDHEN, CDR2 SYDVKM, per germline. CDR3: CASSSPDSQGYGYTF. In DNA, the CDR3 is TGTGCCAGCAGTAGCCCAGACAGCCAAGGTTATGGCTACACCTTC.

This clone was counted between two and nine times. The V gene is TRBV29-1, the J gene TRBJ1-1; D unclear. Looked up from germline, CDR1 is SQVTM and CDR2 is ANQGSEA. With 3 bases removed from V and 8 bases from J, the gap between germline ends came to 16 bases. The CDR3 totals 13 residues. CDR3 residues: CSVEPPVGLEAFF. CDR3 DNA: TGCAGCGTTGAGCCCCCCGTGGGCTTGGAAGCTTTCTTT.

The genes are TRBV28 and TRBJ2-1, with TRBD2 as a possible D gene (5 bases). CDR3 length: 12 amino acids. Trimming removed 8 bases from V and 10 bases from J, with 15 bases in between. Per germline, CDR1 MDHEN and CDR2 SYDVKM. This chain's CDR3 is CASGTSMPEQFF. Written as DNA, the CDR3 is TGTGCCAGCGGAACTAGTATGCCCGAGCAGTTCTTC.

DNA of the CDR3: TGTGCCAGTAGGTTTTCGGGATCCCCCTACAATGAGCAGTTCTTC. This encodes CASRFSGSPYNEQFF. This chain links TRBV19 with TRBJ2-1; D may be TRBD2 (5 bases). CDR1 and CDR2 from the germline V gene are LNHDA and SQIVND (reference sequence). The CDR3 consists of 15 residues. Trimming cost V 6 bases and J 2 bases, with 14 bases left between them.

The J gene is TRBJ1-4, the V gene TRBV6-5; 8 nucleotides line up with TRBD1. V was clipped by 4 bases and J by 6 bases; unmatched bases: 10. This CDR3 is 16 amino acids long. Germline-derived CDR1 and CDR2 are MNHEY and SVGAGI. This chain's CDR3 is CASSFWTTGVYEKLFF. CDR3 bases: TGTGCCAGCAGTTTCTGGACGACAGGGGTTTATGAAAAACTGTTTTTT.

The chain combines TRBV27 with TRBJ2-1; D is unresolved. Germline V gene data show CDR1 as MNHEY and CDR2 as SMNVEV (reference sequence). Trimming removed 6 bases from V and 3 bases from J, with 3 bases in between. The CDR3 has 11 amino acids. In nucleotides, the CDR3 is TGTGCCAGCAGATACTACAATGAGCAGTTCTTC. Translation gives CASRYYNEQFF.

The chain has TRBV4-2 and TRBJ2-1, with 9 bases fitting TRBD2. J was trimmed by 8 bases and V by 3 bases; bases with no gene match: 14. The CDR3 covers 17 residues. Germline V CDR1 and CDR2: LGHNA, YNFKEQ. CDR3: CASSHVPGLAFSDEQFF. The CDR3 DNA sequence: TGTGCCAGCAGCCACGTCCCGGGACTAGCTTTCTCCGATGAGCAGTTCTTC.

This clone was picked up a small number of times. This chain connects TRBV7-6 to TRBJ2-1; 7 bases map to TRBD2. V trimming: 11 bases; J trimming: 0 bases; junction bases outside the gene matches: 10. The CDR3 loop spans 15 amino acids. Germline CDR1 and CDR2: SGHVS and FNYEAQ. As DNA, the CDR3 is TGTGCCTCGTCTAGCGGCTCGAGCTCCTACAATGAGCAGTTCTTC. It encodes CASSSGSSSYNEQFF.

The chain recombines TRBV19 with TRBJ2-7; tentative D call: TRBD2 (5 bases). The V end was cut by 0 bases, the J end by 5 bases, with 17 bases between. There are 16 residues in the CDR3. Per germline, CDR1 LNHDA and CDR2 SQIVND (reference sequence). CDR3 loop: CASSIDPARGHHEQYF. CDR3 nucleotides: TGTGCCAGTAGTATAGACCCCGCTCGAGGGCACCACGAGCAGTACTTC. Full variable domain (remainder filled in from reference TRBV19 and TRBJ2-7): DGGITQSPKYLFRKEGQNVTLSCEQNLNHDAMYWYRQDPGQGLRLIYYSQIVNDFQKGDIAEGYSVSREKKESFPLTVTSAQKNPTAFYLCASSIDPARGHHEQYFGPGTRLTVT.

V and J are TRBV11-3 and TRBJ2-7; 14 nucleotides match TRBD2. CDR1 and CDR2 from the germline V gene are SGHNT and YENEEA. This CDR3 region has 19 residues. Trimming took 3 bases from V and 0 from J; bases not matched to a gene: 10. The CDR3 DNA reads TGTGCCAGCAGCTTCCGACTAGCGGGAGGGCGTCTGAACTCCTACGAGCAGTACTTC. Protein sequence: CASSFRLAGGRLNSYEQYF.

This clone was seen only a few times. The CDR3 region has the DNA TGTGCCAGCCAGGGAGGGCCTATGAACACTGAAGCTTTCTTT. Amino acids: CASQGGPMNTEAFF. V is TRBV6-5 and J is TRBJ1-1, with D possibly TRBD1 on 5 matching bases. Germline assignment: CDR1 MNHEY and CDR2 SVGAGI. This CDR3 region has 14 residues. V gave up 8 bases and J gave up 0 bases, with 13 bases separating them.

Note on this clone: One end of the junction varies from germline; a read error may be responsible. The gene calls are TRBV7-9 and TRBJ1-4; no firm D call. Looked up from germline, CDR1 is SEHNR and CDR2 is FQNEAQ (reference sequence). There are 11 residues in the CDR3. The CDR3 DNA reads TGTTCCAGCAGTCGAGATGAAAAACTGTTTTTT. As protein: CSSSRDEKLFF.

This clone was picked up a small number of times. CDR3 amino acids: CASRLLSGLARTDTQYF. The CDR3 region has the DNA TGTGCAAGTCGCTTACTTTCTGGGCTAGCTCGGACAGATACGCAGTATTTT. The chain is built from TRBV12-2 and TRBJ2-3; the listed D gene, TRBD2, was not tested against the DNA. TRBV12-2 is tagged as a pseudogene. CDR3 length equals 17 residues.

This clone has only one observation. This chain joins TRBV19 and TRBJ2-7, with 9 nucleotides matching TRBD1. The germline CDR1 and CDR2 sequences are LNHDA and SQIVND (reference sequence). The CDR3 has 15 residues. J was trimmed by 4 bases and V by 3 bases; bases with no gene match: 7. The CDR3 bases are TGTGCCAGTAGTATTAAGACAGGGGGACCTTACGAGCAGTACTTC. It translates to CASSIKTGGPYEQYF. The entire variable domain, with the rest obtained from reference TRBV19 and TRBJ2-7, is as follows: DGGITQSPKYLFRKEGQNVTLSCEQNLNHDAMYWYRQDPGQGLRLIYYSQIVNDFQKGDIAEGYSVSREKKESFPLTVTSAQKNPTAFYLCASSIKTGGPYEQYFGPGTRLTVT.

The chain carries TRBV2 and TRBJ1-4, with D unclear. Germline V lookup: CDR1 SNHLY, CDR2 FYNNEI. The germline V and J ends were trimmed by 2 bases and 7 bases, with 11 bases remaining between them. The CDR3 is 14 residues long. The CDR3 spells CASSEMYSGEKLFF. CDR3 bases: TGTGCCAGCAGTGAAATGTACAGTGGTGAAAAACTGTTTTTT. Combining the CDR3 with reference TRBV2 and TRBJ1-4 gives the whole variable domain EPEVTQTPSHQVTQMGQEVILRCVPISNHLYFYWYRQILGQKVEFLVSFYNNEISEKSEIFDDQFSVERPDGSNFTLKIRSTKLEDSAMYFCASSEMYSGEKLFFGSGTQLSVL.

The chain carries TRBV7-9 and TRBJ2-1; 7 nucleotides line up with TRBD1. CDR1 is SEHNR and CDR2 is FQNEAQ in the germline V gene (reference sequence). The V segment lost 2 bases and the J segment 0 bases; nucleotides outside the gene matches: 4. This CDR3 is 16 amino acids long. The CDR3 reads CASSLKGQHSYNEQFF. CDR3 bases: TGTGCCAGCAGCTTAAAGGGACAGCACTCCTACAATGAGCAGTTCTTC. The variable domain in full, with the rest retrieved from reference TRBV7-9 and TRBJ2-1, is DTGVSQNPRHKITKRGQNVTFRCDPISEHNRLYWYRQTLGQGPEFLTYFQNEAQLEKSRLLSDRFSAERPKGSFSTLEIQRTEQGDSAMYLCASSLKGQHSYNEQFFGPGTRLTVL.

The V and J genes are TRBV28 and TRBJ1-1; no clear D gene. CDR3 length: 13 residues. Germline lookup yields CDR1 MDHEN and CDR2 SYDVKM. V was shortened by 3 bases and J by 10 bases, with 15 bases between the two germline ends. CDR3 nucleotide sequence: TGTGCCAGCAGTTTGGATTGGGGAGGGCTAGCTTTCTTT. Translating gives CASSLDWGGLAFF. The full variable domain, completed using reference TRBV28 and TRBJ1-1, is DVKVTQSSRYLVKRTGEKVFLECVQDMDHENMFWYRQDPGLGLRLIYFSYDVKMKEKGDIPEGYSVSREKKERFSLILESASTNQTSMYLCASSLDWGGLAFFGQGTRLTVV.